The clone carrying this TCR beta chain was found a few times. The DNA is omitted, as the CDR3 cannot be located on it reliably, and the CDR3 follows TCRdb's listing. These data come from a study of T cell responses to AZD1222 COVID-19 vaccine. The CDR3 is 14 amino acids in total, end residues counted. Germline CDR1 and CDR2: MNHEY and SMNVEV (reference sequence). Clones were sequenced by immunoSEQ multiplex PCR, and TCRdb holds only the in-frame ones, with some missing. The sample includes 100,000 to 150,000 clones, roughly nine tenths of them seen just once. J is TRBJ2-7 and V is TRBV27; TRBD2 was called by the table and not checked on the DNA. Here the sequenced sample was peripheral blood, taken on day 0 of AZD1222 vaccination. The TCR originated in an adult in good health. Here the CDR3 reads CASRFGGGNKAEYF.